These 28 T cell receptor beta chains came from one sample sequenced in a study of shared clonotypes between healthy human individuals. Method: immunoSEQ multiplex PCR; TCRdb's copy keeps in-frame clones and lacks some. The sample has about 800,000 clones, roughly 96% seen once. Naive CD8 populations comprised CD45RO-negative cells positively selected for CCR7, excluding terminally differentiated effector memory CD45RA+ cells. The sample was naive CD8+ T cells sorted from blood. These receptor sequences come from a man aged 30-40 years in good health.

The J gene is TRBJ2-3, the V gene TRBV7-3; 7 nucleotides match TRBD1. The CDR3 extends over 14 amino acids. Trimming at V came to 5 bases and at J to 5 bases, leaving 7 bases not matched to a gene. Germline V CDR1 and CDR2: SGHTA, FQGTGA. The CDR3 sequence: CASSPTGMEDTQYF. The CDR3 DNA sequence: TGTGCCAGCAGCCCGACAGGGATGGAAGATACGCAGTATTTT.

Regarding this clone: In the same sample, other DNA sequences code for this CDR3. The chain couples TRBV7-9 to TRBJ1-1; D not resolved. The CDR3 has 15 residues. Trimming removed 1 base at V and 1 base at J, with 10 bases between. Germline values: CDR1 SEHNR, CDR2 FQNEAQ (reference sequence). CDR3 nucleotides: TGTGCCAGCAGCTTAGACCGAGGGTGGAACACTGAAGCTTTCTTT. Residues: CASSLDRGWNTEAFF.

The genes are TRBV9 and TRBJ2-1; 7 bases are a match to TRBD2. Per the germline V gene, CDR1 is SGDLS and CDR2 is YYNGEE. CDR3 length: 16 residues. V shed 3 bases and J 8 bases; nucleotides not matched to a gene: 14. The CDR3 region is CASSGPQDGGGDEQFF. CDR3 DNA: TGTGCCAGCAGCGGACCACAGGATGGGGGAGGGGATGAGCAGTTCTTC.

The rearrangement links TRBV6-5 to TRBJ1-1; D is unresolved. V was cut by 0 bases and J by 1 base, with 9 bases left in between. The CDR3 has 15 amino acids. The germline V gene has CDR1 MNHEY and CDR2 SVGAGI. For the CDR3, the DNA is TGTGCCAGCAGTTACTCGAAGGGTGGGAACACTGAAGCTTTCTTT. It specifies CASSYSKGGNTEAFF.

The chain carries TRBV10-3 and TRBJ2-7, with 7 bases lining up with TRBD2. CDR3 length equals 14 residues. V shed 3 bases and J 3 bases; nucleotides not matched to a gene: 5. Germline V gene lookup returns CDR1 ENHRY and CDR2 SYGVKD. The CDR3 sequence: CAISEPGGGYEQYF. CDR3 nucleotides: TGTGCCATCAGTGAACCCGGCGGGGGCTACGAGCAGTACTTC.

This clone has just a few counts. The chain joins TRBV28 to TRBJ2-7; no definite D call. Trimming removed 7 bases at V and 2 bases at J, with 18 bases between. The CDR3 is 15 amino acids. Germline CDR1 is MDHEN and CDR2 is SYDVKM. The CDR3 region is CASTIGPSLAYEQYF. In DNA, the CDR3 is TGTGCCAGCACCATAGGACCCTCACTTGCCTACGAGCAGTACTTC.

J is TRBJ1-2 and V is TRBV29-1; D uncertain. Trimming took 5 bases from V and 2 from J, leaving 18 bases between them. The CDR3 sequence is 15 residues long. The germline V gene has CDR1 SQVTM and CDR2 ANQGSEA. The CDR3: CSVISGDNWNYGYTF. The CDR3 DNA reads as TGCAGCGTTATTTCGGGCGACAACTGGAACTATGGCTACACCTTC.

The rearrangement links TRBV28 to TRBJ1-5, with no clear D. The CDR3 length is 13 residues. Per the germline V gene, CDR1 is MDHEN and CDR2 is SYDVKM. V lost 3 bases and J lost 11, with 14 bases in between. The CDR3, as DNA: TGTGCCAGCAGTTTTCGGCTAACTCGGACCCAGCATTTT. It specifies CASSFRLTRTQHF.

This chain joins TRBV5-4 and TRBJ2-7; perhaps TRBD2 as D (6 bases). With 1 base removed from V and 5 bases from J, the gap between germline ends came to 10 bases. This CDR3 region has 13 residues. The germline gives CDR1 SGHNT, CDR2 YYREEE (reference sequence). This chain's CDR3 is CASSLMGGNEQYF. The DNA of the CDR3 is TGTGCCAGCAGCTTGATGGGAGGAAACGAGCAGTACTTC.

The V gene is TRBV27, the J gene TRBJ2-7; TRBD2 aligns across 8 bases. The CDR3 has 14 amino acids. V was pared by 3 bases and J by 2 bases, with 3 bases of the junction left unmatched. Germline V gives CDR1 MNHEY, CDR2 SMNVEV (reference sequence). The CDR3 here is CASSFGSGTYEQYF. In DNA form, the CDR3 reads TGTGCCAGCAGTTTCGGTAGCGGGACCTACGAGCAGTACTTC.

The CDR3 loop reads CASSLGSSPREQYF. The CDR3 nucleotides are TGTGCCAGCAGCTTAGGCAGCTCCCCTAGGGAGCAGTACTTC. This chain joins TRBV7-9 and TRBJ2-7; D is unclear. From germline, CDR1 is SEHNR and CDR2 FQNEAQ (reference sequence). Trimming shortened V by 1 base and J by 7 bases, and 14 bases separated the two germline ends. CDR3 length: 14 residues. The full variable domain, rest sourced from reference TRBV7-9 and TRBJ2-7, is DTGVSQNPRHKITKRGQNVTFRCDPISEHNRLYWYRQTLGQGPEFLTYFQNEAQLEKSRLLSDRFSAERPKGSFSTLEIQRTEQGDSAMYLCASSLGSSPREQYFGPGTRLTVT.

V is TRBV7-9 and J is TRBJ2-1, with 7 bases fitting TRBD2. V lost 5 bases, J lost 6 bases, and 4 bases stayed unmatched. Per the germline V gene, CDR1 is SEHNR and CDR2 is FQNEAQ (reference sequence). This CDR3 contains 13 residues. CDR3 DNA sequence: TGTGCCAGCAGCCCCTGGACTAGCAATGAGCAGTTCTTC. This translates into CASSPWTSNEQFF.

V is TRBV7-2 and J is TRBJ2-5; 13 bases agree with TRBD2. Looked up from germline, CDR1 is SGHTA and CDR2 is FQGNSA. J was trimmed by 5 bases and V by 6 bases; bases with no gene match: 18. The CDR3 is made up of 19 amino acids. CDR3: CASRSPGTGGLAGYETQYF. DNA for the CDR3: TGTGCCAGCAGATCTCCCGGGACAGGGGGACTAGCGGGATACGAGACCCAGTACTTC. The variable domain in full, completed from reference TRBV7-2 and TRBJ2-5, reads GAGVSQSPSNKVTEKGKDVELRCDPISGHTALYWYRQSLGQGLEFLIYFQGNSAPDKSGLPSDRFSAERTGGSVSTLTIQRTQQEDSAVYLCASRSPGTGGLAGYETQYFGPGTRLLVL.

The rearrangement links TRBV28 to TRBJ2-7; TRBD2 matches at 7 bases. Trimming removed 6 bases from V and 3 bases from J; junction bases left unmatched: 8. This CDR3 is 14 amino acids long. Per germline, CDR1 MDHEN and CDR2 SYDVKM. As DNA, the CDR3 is TGTGCCAGCAGCCTCGGGCTAGCGGTCTACGAGCAGTACTTC. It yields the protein CASSLGLAVYEQYF.

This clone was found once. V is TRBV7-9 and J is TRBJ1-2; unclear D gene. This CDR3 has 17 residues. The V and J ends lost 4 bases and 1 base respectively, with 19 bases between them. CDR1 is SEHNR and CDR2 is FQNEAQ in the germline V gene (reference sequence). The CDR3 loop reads CASSSALSRKRNYGYTF. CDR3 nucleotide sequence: TGTGCCAGCAGCTCCGCGTTAAGCAGAAAACGTAACTATGGCTACACCTTC.

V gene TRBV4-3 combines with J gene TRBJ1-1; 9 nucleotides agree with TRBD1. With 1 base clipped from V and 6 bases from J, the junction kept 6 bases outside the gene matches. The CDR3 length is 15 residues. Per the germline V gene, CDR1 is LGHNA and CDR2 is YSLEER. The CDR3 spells CASSQGTGGSAEAFF. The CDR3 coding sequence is TGCGCCAGCAGCCAAGGCACAGGGGGCTCGGCTGAAGCTTTCTTT.

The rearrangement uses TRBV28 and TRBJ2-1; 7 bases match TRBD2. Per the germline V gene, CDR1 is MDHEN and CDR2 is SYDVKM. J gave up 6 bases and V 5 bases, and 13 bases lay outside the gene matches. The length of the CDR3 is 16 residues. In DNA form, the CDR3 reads TGTGCCAGCAGTCCCCCCGTGCGGGAGTATATCAATGAGCAGTTCTTC. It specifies CASSPPVREYINEQFF. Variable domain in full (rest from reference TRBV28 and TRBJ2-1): DVKVTQSSRYLVKRTGEKVFLECVQDMDHENMFWYRQDPGLGLRLIYFSYDVKMKEKGDIPEGYSVSREKKERFSLILESASTNQTSMYLCASSPPVREYINEQFFGPGTRLTVL.

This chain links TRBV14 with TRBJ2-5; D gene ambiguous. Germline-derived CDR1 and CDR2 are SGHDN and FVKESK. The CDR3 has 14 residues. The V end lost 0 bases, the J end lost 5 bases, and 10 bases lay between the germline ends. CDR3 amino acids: CASSQEKVLETQYF. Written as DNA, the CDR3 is TGTGCCAGCAGCCAAGAGAAAGTTCTGGAGACCCAGTACTTC.

The CDR3 region is CASSLGTGYGYTF. CDR3 DNA: TGTGCCAGCAGCTTAGGGACGGGGTATGGCTACACCTTC. The V and J genes are TRBV7-6 and TRBJ1-2, with unresolved D. This CDR3 spans 13 amino acids. From germline, CDR1 is SGHVS and CDR2 FNYEAQ. V was pared by 1 base and J by 5 bases, with 8 bases between. Full variable domain (rest looked up from reference TRBV7-6 and TRBJ1-2): GAGVSQSPRYKVTKRGQDVALRCDPISGHVSLYWYRQALGQGPEFLTYFNYEAQQDKSGLPNDRFSAERPEGSISTLTIQRTEQRDSAMYRCASSLGTGYGYTFGSGTRLTVV.

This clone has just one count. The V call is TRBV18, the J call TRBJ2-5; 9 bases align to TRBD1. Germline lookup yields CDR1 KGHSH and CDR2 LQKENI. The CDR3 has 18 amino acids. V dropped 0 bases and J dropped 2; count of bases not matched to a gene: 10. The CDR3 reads CASSPPSGTGRLQETQYF. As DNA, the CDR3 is TGTGCCAGCTCACCACCGAGTGGGACAGGGAGGCTTCAAGAGACCCAGTACTTC.

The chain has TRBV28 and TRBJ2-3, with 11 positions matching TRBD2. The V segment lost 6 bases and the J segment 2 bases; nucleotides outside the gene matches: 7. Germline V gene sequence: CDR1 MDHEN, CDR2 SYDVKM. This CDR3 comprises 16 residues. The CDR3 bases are TGTGCCAGCAGCTTAGCGGGAGGGGGGTACACAGATACGCAGTATTTT. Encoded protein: CASSLAGGGYTDTQYF.

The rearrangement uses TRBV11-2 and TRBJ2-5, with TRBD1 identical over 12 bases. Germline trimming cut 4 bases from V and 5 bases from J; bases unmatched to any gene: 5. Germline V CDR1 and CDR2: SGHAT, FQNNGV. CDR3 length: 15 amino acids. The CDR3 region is CASSSGTGGGETQYF. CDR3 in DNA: TGTGCCAGCAGCTCCGGGACAGGGGGCGGCGAGACCCAGTACTTC.

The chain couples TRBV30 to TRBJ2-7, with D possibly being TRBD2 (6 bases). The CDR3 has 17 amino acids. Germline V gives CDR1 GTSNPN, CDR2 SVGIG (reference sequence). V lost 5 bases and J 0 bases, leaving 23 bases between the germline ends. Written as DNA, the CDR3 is TGTGCCTGGGGATTACCCTACCGGGACTCGAGCTCCTACGAGCAGTACTTC. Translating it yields CAWGLPYRDSSSYEQYF.

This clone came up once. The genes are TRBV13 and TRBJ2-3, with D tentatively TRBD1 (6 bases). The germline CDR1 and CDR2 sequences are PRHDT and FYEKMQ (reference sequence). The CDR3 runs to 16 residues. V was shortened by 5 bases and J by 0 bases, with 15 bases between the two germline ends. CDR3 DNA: TGTGCCAGCAGCCGCTTGGCAGGGGAGAGCACAGATACGCAGTATTTT. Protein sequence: CASSRLAGESTDTQYF.

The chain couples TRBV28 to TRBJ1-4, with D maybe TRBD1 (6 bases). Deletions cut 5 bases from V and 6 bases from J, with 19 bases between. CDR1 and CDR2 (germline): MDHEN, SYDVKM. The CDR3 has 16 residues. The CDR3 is CASSASYAGEDEKLFF. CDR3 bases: TGTGCCAGCAGTGCTTCCTACGCAGGGGAAGATGAAAAACTGTTTTTT.

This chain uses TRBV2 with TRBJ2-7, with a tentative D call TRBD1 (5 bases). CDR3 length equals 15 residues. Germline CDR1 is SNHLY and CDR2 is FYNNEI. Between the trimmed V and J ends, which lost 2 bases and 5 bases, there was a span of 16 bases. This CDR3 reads CASSEPNRTPDEQYF. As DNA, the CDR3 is TGTGCCAGCAGTGAACCAAACAGGACCCCCGACGAGCAGTACTTC.

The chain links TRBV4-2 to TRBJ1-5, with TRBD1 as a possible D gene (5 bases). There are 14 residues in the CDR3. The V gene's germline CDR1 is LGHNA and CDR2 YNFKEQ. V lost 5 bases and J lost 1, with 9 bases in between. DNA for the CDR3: TGTGCCAGCAGCAACCGGGACAGCAATCAGCCCCAGCATTTT. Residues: CASSNRDSNQPQHF.

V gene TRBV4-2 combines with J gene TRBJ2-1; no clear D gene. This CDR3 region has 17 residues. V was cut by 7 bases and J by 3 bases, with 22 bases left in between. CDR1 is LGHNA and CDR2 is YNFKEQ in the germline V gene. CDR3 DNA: TGTGCCAGCACCCTGATTAGTAGTAGGGATTTCTACAATGAGCAGTTCTTC. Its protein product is CASTLISSRDFYNEQFF.